This T cell receptor (beta chain) was recovered during a study of liver allograft versus peripheral blood T cells. Study-wide context: Comparisons were made between T cell receptor repertoires found in transplanted livers and those circulating in recipients' peripheral blood.

TCRdb re-derived calls from the reads in MiXCR, one entry per CDR3 protein. This table has 6,500 to 10,000 distinct CDR3 sequences, under 20% appearing once. Trimming left V 4 bases short and J 4 bases short, with 17 bases between. Germline CDR1 reads KGHSH; CDR2 reads LQKENI. This CDR3 region has 16 residues. This clonotype is judged medium-sized. Its cognate antigen is unknown. Points from the study as a whole: Reported data describe T cell receptor repertoires within liver allografts as differing from those in peripheral blood.

The chain carries TRBV18 and TRBJ1-5; D remains ambiguous. The receptor comes from a human patient who had a liver transplant. Some T cells may be provided by the graft donor. CDR3 loop: CASSLDQALRNQPQHF. Written as DNA, the CDR3 is TGTGCCAGCTCACTCGACCAGGCCTTACGTAATCAGCCCCAGCATTTT. Looking up the rest from reference TRBV18 and TRBJ1-5 gives the full variable domain: NAGVMQNPRHLVRRRGQEARLRCSPMKGHSHVYWYRQLPEEGLKFMVYLQKENIIDESGMPKERFSAEFPKEGPSILRIQQVVRGDSAAYFCASSLDQALRNQPQHFGDGTRLSIL.